Each of the 30 T cell receptor beta chains below was sequenced from the same sample in a study of T cell responses to AZD1222 COVID-19 vaccine. Some clones are missing from TCRdb's copy, which holds only in-frame ones; the method was immunoSEQ multiplex PCR. The sample has about 100,000 clones, 88% seen once. Sequencing used peripheral blood, obtained on day 0 of AZD1222 vaccination. These receptors originate from an adult in good health.

This chain joins TRBV6-5 and TRBJ1-4; 11 nucleotides match TRBD1. Germline-derived CDR1 and CDR2 are MNHEY and SVGAGI. The CDR3 is 14 amino acids. V was pared by 6 bases and J by 7 bases, with 4 bases of the junction left unmatched. For the CDR3, the DNA is TGTGCCAGCAGAGAGGACAGGGGGCGTGAAAAACTGTTTTTT. Translating it yields CASREDRGREKLFF.

In DNA, the CDR3 is TGCGCCAGCAGCCAAGACAGACTAGCGGGGGGCAATGAGCAGTTCTTC. Its protein product is CASSQDRLAGGNEQFF. The chain has TRBV4-1 and TRBJ2-1; the match to TRBD2 covers 13 bases. The CDR3 has 16 amino acids. V gave up 0 bases and J gave up 6 bases; unmatched junction bases: 2. Germline CDR1 reads MGHRA; CDR2 reads YSYEKL.

This clone appeared once. DNA of the CDR3: TGTGCCAGCTCACCAGGGGACAGGCAAGAGACCCAGTACTTC. This sequence encodes CASSPGDRQETQYF. The chain joins TRBV18 to TRBJ2-5; 8 bases fit TRBD1. Trimming took 2 bases from V and 2 from J; bases not matched to a gene: 1. Germline V CDR1 and CDR2: KGHSH, LQKENI. CDR3 size: 14 residues.

This sequence joins TRBV28 and TRBJ2-3; no clear D. Trimming shortened V by 2 bases and J by 2 bases, and 14 bases separated the two germline ends. The CDR3 has 16 residues. CDR1 and CDR2 from the germline V gene are MDHEN and SYDVKM. CDR3 residues: CASSLDPESPTDTQYF. CDR3 DNA sequence: TGTGCCAGCAGTTTAGATCCGGAGTCCCCCACAGATACGCAGTATTTT.

V usage is TRBV6-5 and J usage is TRBJ1-2; no definite D call. Trimming removed 6 bases at V and 1 base at J, with 15 bases between. This CDR3 has 15 residues. CDR1 MNHEY and CDR2 SVGAGI come from the germline V gene. The CDR3 nucleotides are TGTGCCAGCAGACGTCTAACGGCTTATAACTATGGCTACACCTTC. It translates to CASRRLTAYNYGYTF.

V is TRBV28 and J is TRBJ1-1; no clear D. CDR3 length: 14 residues. V was pared by 3 bases and J by 1 base, with 9 bases between. The germline V gene has CDR1 MDHEN and CDR2 SYDVKM. The CDR3 protein is CASSFGGSNTEAFF. In DNA, the CDR3 is TGTGCCAGCAGTTTCGGAGGGTCGAACACTGAAGCTTTCTTT.

The chain combines TRBV19 with TRBJ2-2; 8 nucleotides match TRBD1. This CDR3 is 16 amino acids long. Germline values: CDR1 LNHDA, CDR2 SQIVND (reference sequence). The trim removed 1 base at V and 6 bases at J, leaving 7 bases unmatched. CDR3 coding DNA: TGTGCCAGTAGTATAGCAGGGGGCGCCTCCCCCGGGGAGCTGTTTTTT. It encodes CASSIAGGASPGELFF.

The genes are TRBV6-5 and TRBJ1-1, with a weak D call TRBD1 (5 bases). Trimming pared 5 bases from V and 0 bases from J, leaving 10 bases between. CDR3 length: 14 residues. Looked up from germline, CDR1 is MNHEY and CDR2 is SVGAGI. CDR3 DNA sequence: TGTGCCAGCAGTACCGGGACGGTGAACACTGAAGCTTTCTTT. It translates to CASSTGTVNTEAFF.

V is TRBV5-4 and J is TRBJ1-1, with 8 bases matching TRBD1. V shed 4 bases and J 4 bases; nucleotides not matched to a gene: 12. Germline V gives CDR1 SGHNT, CDR2 YYREEE (reference sequence). The length of the CDR3 is 16 residues. DNA of the CDR3: TGTGCCAGCAGCCCGGGGGGACAGGAATACCTCACTGAAGCTTTCTTT. Translated: CASSPGGQEYLTEAFF.

The chain links TRBV5-6 to TRBJ2-7; no firm D call. This CDR3 has 12 residues. With 0 bases removed from V and 12 bases from J, the gap between germline ends came to 13 bases. Germline assignment: CDR1 SGHDT and CDR2 YYEEEE. For the CDR3, the DNA is TGTGCCAGCAGCTTGGTATGGCAAGATCCGTACTTC. Its translation is CASSLVWQDPYF.

The J gene is TRBJ2-7, the V gene TRBV7-6, with 12 bases fitting TRBD1. V lost 6 bases and J lost 5; bases outside the gene matches: 20. The CDR3 loop spans 19 amino acids. Per the germline V gene, CDR1 is SGHVS and CDR2 is FNYEAQ. CDR3 DNA: TGTGCCAGCAGTCGTAGCCGAGGGACAGGGGGCGAGGGTATCGACGAGCAGTACTTC. Amino acids: CASSRSRGTGGEGIDEQYF.

The chain has TRBV19 and TRBJ1-5, with 9 bases identical to TRBD1. V dropped 7 bases and J dropped 0; count of bases not matched to a gene: 7. Germline-derived CDR1 and CDR2 are LNHDA and SQIVND (reference sequence). This CDR3 contains 16 residues. CDR3 nucleotides: TGTGCCAGTATCTCAACAGGGGGCCGTAGCAATCAGCCCCAGCATTTT. The encoded protein is CASISTGGRSNQPQHF.

The V gene is TRBV19, the J gene TRBJ1-3; TRBD1 might be the D (6 bases). Trimming stripped 0 bases from V and 0 bases from J, with 12 bases between. Per germline, CDR1 LNHDA and CDR2 SQIVND (reference sequence). The CDR3 loop spans 17 amino acids. CDR3 in DNA: TGTGCCAGTAGTATAGATCCGACAGGATTCTCTGGAAACACCATATATTTT. It codes for CASSIDPTGFSGNTIYF.

V and J are TRBV28 and TRBJ1-5, with D possibly being TRBD1 (5 bases). V was cut by 6 bases and J by 2 bases, with 17 bases left in between. The germline V gene has CDR1 MDHEN and CDR2 SYDVKM. CDR3 size: 16 residues. CDR3 residues: CASSRLGVGGNQPQHF. The CDR3 DNA is TGTGCCAGCAGCCGGTTGGGGGTAGGGGGCAATCAGCCCCAGCATTTT.

This clone has a handful of counts. The chain has TRBV2 and TRBJ1-6; 8 positions match TRBD1. V lost 8 bases and J lost 6; bases outside the gene matches: 12. CDR1 and CDR2 from the germline V gene are SNHLY and FYNNEI. The CDR3 is 16 residues long. The CDR3 nucleotides read TGTGCCAGCGCCTGGAGACAGGGGAGTAGTAATTCACCCCTCCACTTT. Its protein is CASAWRQGSSNSPLHF.

The V gene is TRBV27, the J gene TRBJ2-7, with D possibly matching TRBD2 (6 bases). Germline V gives CDR1 MNHEY, CDR2 SMNVEV (reference sequence). CDR3 length: 15 residues. V was shortened by 6 bases and J by 5 bases, with 20 bases between the two germline ends. The CDR3 here is CASSPPGLWGDEQYF. For the CDR3, the DNA is TGTGCCAGCAGCCCGCCGGGACTGTGGGGGGACGAGCAGTACTTC.

This clone appeared a single time. The CDR3 here is CASSQTGETQYF. The CDR3 DNA reads as TGTGCCAGCAGCCAAACTGGGGAGACCCAGTACTTC. The chain combines TRBV7-6 with TRBJ2-5; D gene uncertain. V lost 5 bases, J lost 5 bases, and 9 bases lay in between. The CDR3 sequence is 12 residues long. The germline CDR1 and CDR2 sequences are SGHVS and FNYEAQ.

As to this clone: At the DNA level, this CDR3 is encoded by other sequences in the same sample as well. This rearrangement joins TRBV7-3 to TRBJ2-3, with D unclear. V was pared by 5 bases and J by 1 base, with 7 bases between. Per germline, CDR1 SGHTA and CDR2 FQGTGA. The CDR3 has 13 residues. CDR3: CASSLSGTDTQYF. The CDR3 DNA follows: TGTGCCAGCAGCCTCTCCGGCACAGATACGCAGTATTTT. The entire variable domain, with the rest obtained from reference TRBV7-3 and TRBJ2-3, is as follows: GAGVSQTPSNKVTEKGKYVELRCDPISGHTALYWYRQSLGQGPEFLIYFQGTGAADDSGLPNDRFFAVRPEGSVSTLKIQRTERGDSAVYLCASSLSGTDTQYFGPGTRLTVL.

The V and J genes are TRBV28 and TRBJ2-5; no reliable D call. Per the germline V gene, CDR1 is MDHEN and CDR2 is SYDVKM. The CDR3 extends over 11 amino acids. The V and J ends lost 3 bases and 3 bases respectively, with 2 bases between them. The CDR3 DNA sequence: TGTGCCAGCAGTTTCGAAGAGACCCAGTACTTC. This gives the protein CASSFEETQYF.

The count of this clone is one. The rearrangement links TRBV15 to TRBJ2-5; 16 bases are shared with TRBD2. Germline lookup yields CDR1 LNHNV and CDR2 YYDKDF (reference sequence). V lost 4 bases to trimming and J lost 9 bases; unmatched junction nucleotides: 11. The CDR3 totals 17 residues. For the CDR3, the DNA is TGTGCCACCAGCAAGGGACTAGCGGGAGGGGTAACGTTGGCCCAGTACTTC. Protein sequence: CATSKGLAGGVTLAQYF.

J is TRBJ2-2 and V is TRBV27, with D possibly matching TRBD2 (5 bases). V was cut by 1 base and J by 6 bases, with 15 bases left in between. CDR1 is MNHEY, CDR2 SMNVEV, per germline (reference sequence). The CDR3 has 16 amino acids. DNA of the CDR3: TGTGCCAGCAGTTTATTAGCGAGCCCTATCTCCGGGGAGCTGTTTTTT. Protein sequence: CASSLLASPISGELFF.

J is TRBJ2-2 and V is TRBV11-3; D could derive from TRBD1 or TRBD2 (5 bases each). V lost 5 bases, J lost 4 bases, and 8 bases lay in between. Germline V CDR1 and CDR2: SGHNT, YENEEA. This CDR3 has 13 residues. The CDR3, as DNA: TGTGCCAGCAGCCGGGACCCCACCGGGGAGCTGTTTTTT. This translates into CASSRDPTGELFF.

The chain employs TRBV11-2 and TRBJ2-3, with TRBD2 as a possible D gene (6 bases). CDR1 is SGHAT and CDR2 is FQNNGV in the germline V gene. CDR3 length: 17 residues. Trimming shortened V by 3 bases and J by 2 bases, and 18 bases separated the two germline ends. The CDR3 region is CASSLEGTRHNTDTQYF. The CDR3 DNA is TGTGCCAGCAGCTTGGAGGGGACCAGACATAACACAGATACGCAGTATTTT.

The rearrangement links TRBV14 to TRBJ1-5; the D is unclear. Trimming stripped 1 base from V and 6 bases from J, with 7 bases between. The CDR3 is made up of 13 amino acids. CDR1 and CDR2 (germline): SGHDN, FVKESK. The CDR3 DNA follows: TGTGCCAGCAGCCAAGGCCTCACTCAGCCCCAGCATTTT. Amino acids: CASSQGLTQPQHF.

The CDR3 region is CASSESLLYQPQHF. The CDR3, as DNA: TGCGCCAGCAGTGAGAGTCTTTTGTACCAGCCCCAGCATTTT. The chain recombines TRBV10-2 with TRBJ1-5, with no clear D. The germline V gene has CDR1 WSHSY and CDR2 SAAADI. The V gene lost 2 bases and the J gene lost 7 bases, with 12 bases spanning the gap. The CDR3 is made up of 14 amino acids.

The chain joins TRBV30 to TRBJ1-2; 9 bases align to TRBD1. CDR3 length: 14 amino acids. Trimming at V came to 2 bases and at J to 6 bases, leaving 7 bases not matched to a gene. In germline, CDR1 is GTSNPN, CDR2 SVGIG (reference sequence). CDR3 protein: CAWSQRTGEDGYTF. DNA for the CDR3: TGTGCCTGGAGTCAAAGGACAGGGGAAGATGGCTACACCTTC.

This chain joins TRBV19 and TRBJ2-3, with D hard to call. The germline gives CDR1 LNHDA, CDR2 SQIVND (reference sequence). CDR3 size: 18 residues. The germline V and J ends were trimmed by 4 bases and 0 bases, with 20 bases remaining between them. CDR3 protein: CASSTGLVRRGSTDTQYF. For the CDR3, the DNA is TGTGCCAGTAGTACGGGTCTGGTAAGGAGAGGTAGCACAGATACGCAGTATTTT.

The chain combines TRBV4-2 with TRBJ1-2; unclear D gene. The V and J ends lost 0 bases and 4 bases respectively, with 12 bases between them. Germline CDR1 LGHNA, CDR2 YNFKEQ. CDR3 size: 15 residues. In DNA, the CDR3 is TGTGCCAGCAGCCAAGATATGGTCACTTTCTATGGCTACACCTTC. Translated, it gives CASSQDMVTFYGYTF.

The chain uses TRBV7-3 and TRBJ2-3, with D unresolved. Deletions cut 1 base from V and 3 bases from J, with 5 bases between. The CDR3 has 13 residues. Germline loops: CDR1 SGHTA, CDR2 FQGTGA. The CDR3 nucleotides read TGTGCCAGCAGCTTAAGGCTAACAGATACGCAGTATTTT. This encodes CASSLRLTDTQYF.

The chain combines TRBV19 with TRBJ1-3, with unresolved D. The germline V gene encodes CDR1 LNHDA and CDR2 SQIVND (reference sequence). This CDR3 region has 12 residues. Trimming stripped 6 bases from V and 2 bases from J, with 5 bases between. In DNA, the CDR3 is TGTGCCAGTAGAGGGACTGGAAACACCATATATTTT. This gives the protein CASRGTGNTIYF.